This section outlines one TCR beta chain sequence together with its context. Its antigen is still unknown. The sample holds no much larger clone one base away, and base qualities are not on file. This entry is derived from a study of vaccination effects on CD4 cells after COVID-19 (dated 2022 in TCRdb). At the level of the whole study: To identify antigen-specific CD4+ T cell clonotypes by their expansion, the ViraFEST assay first stimulated PBMC with viral peptide pools and then applied TCR sequencing. Around 2.1 million PBMC per well were cultured with 9 to 10 ug/ml peptides in IMDM containing 5% human AB serum, roughly 10 IU/ml IL-2 and gentamicin. In both COVID-19 convalescent patients and infection-naive vaccine recipients, the study compared SARS-CoV-2 spike-specific CD4+ TCR repertoires from before mRNA vaccination with those from after it. Across the study, the median time from the second dose to post-vaccine sampling was 72 days (range 14 to 241). The full study included some 10 COVID-19 convalescent patients and several SARS-CoV-2-naive healthy vaccine recipients. Cultures from other donors in the study were sequenced with the Oncomine TCR Beta short-read assay on an Illumina iSeq 100. What the study reported, not specific to this receptor: Among healthy vaccine recipients, nearly all vaccine-induced clones were SARS-CoV-2 mono-reactive, and just 1 of 255 was cross-reactive with common cold coronaviruses. The study was limited by a small number of convalescent patients and lacked early post-infection timepoints. At late post-vaccination timepoints, both infection-induced and vaccine-induced clones showed marked clonal contraction, consistent with waning T cell responses.

Libraries were made using the immunoSEQ multiplex PCR assay. DNA from the cultured and isolated CD4+ T cells underwent TCR beta CDR3 sequencing. In the paper's pipeline: Non-productive TCR sequences were discarded, and reads were trimmed to the CDR3 region, with only CDR3s of 7 or more amino acids retained. Antigen-specific clonotypes were identified using the MANAFEST web app by comparison of expansion in peptide wells against reference cultures. To count as positive, a clone had to show expansion at FDR<0.05 compared with the reference and with all other wells, an odds ratio above 5, and a frequency above 0.1% in two replicate wells. A clonotype was called cross-reactive if it was significantly expanded both in SARS-CoV-2 spike wells and in at least one common cold coronavirus spike condition. CDR3 similarity was assessed by Levenshtein distance using the stringdist R package, and unrooted trees were constructed with ape in R 3.6.1. The source is immuneACCESS, and TCRdb retained only in-frame sequences with V and J called. Part of the clones is not carried over; for the studies checked, unresolved V genes explain less than half of this, and the remainder is unexplained. Clone size and V and J calls were adopted from that table, with D and trimming inferred from the DNA. In this sample the table shows fewer than 75,000 clones, around 84% of which occur a single time. 4.3% of the sample goes to the ten largest clones.

CDR1 and CDR2, per the germline V gene, are MDHEN and SYDVKM. The cysteine opens and the phenylalanine closes a CDR3 of 12 amino acids. The DNA shown is the 36-base CDR3, in frame from base 1. V is pruned by 10 bases and J by 4 bases, leaving 5 bases of the junction without a gene match. After 10 to 11 days of culture, CD4+ T cells were isolated with the EasySep CD4+ T cell isolation kit. Each participant received two doses of an mRNA SARS-CoV-2 vaccine, either BNT162b2 or mRNA-1273. Healthy vaccine recipients had no prior SARS-CoV-2 infection, confirmed by negative nucleocapsid antibodies before and after vaccination. Half of the culture medium was replaced with fresh IL-2-containing medium on days 3 and 7. Each peptide stimulation condition was cultured in triplicate wells unless otherwise noted. Using Ficoll-Paque Plus gradient centrifugation, PBMC were separated from whole blood and then either used fresh or cryopreserved at -140C. The QIAamp micro DNA kit was used to extract genomic DNA from the cultured CD4+ T cells.

In this chain, TRBV28 is recombined with TRBJ1-2; TRBD1 agrees with 8 junctional bases. This clonotype originated in a human donor who received a COVID-19 vaccine. Source: CD4+ T cells from PBMCs cultured without peptide, taken after COVID-19 vaccination. The DNA sequence is as follows: TGTGCCATCGGACAGGGTCTCTATGGCTACACCTTC. Its protein is CAIGQGLYGYTF.